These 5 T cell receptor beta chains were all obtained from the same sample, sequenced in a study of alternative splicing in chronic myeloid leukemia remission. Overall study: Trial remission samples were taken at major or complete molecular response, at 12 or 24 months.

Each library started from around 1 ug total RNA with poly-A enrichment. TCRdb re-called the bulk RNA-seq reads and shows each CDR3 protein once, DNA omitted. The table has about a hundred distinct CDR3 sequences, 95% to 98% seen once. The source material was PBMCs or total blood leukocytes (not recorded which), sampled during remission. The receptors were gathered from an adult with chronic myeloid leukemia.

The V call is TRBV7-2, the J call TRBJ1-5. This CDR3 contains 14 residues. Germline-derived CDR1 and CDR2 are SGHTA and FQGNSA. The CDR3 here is CASSLTRQDQPQHF.

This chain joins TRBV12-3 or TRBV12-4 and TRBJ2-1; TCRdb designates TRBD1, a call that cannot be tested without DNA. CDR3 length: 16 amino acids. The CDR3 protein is CASSPWDRGNYNEQFF.

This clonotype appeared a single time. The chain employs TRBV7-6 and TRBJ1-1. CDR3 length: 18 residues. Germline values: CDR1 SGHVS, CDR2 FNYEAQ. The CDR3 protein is CASRLGAWGTGAGTEAFF.

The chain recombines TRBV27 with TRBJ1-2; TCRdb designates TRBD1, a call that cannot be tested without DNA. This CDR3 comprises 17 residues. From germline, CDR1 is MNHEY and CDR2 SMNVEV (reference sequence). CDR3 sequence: CASSLSPYTQGNYGYTF.

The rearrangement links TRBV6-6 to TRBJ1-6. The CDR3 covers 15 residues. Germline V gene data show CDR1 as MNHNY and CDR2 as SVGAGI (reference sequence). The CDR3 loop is CASTYTGEPNSPLHF.